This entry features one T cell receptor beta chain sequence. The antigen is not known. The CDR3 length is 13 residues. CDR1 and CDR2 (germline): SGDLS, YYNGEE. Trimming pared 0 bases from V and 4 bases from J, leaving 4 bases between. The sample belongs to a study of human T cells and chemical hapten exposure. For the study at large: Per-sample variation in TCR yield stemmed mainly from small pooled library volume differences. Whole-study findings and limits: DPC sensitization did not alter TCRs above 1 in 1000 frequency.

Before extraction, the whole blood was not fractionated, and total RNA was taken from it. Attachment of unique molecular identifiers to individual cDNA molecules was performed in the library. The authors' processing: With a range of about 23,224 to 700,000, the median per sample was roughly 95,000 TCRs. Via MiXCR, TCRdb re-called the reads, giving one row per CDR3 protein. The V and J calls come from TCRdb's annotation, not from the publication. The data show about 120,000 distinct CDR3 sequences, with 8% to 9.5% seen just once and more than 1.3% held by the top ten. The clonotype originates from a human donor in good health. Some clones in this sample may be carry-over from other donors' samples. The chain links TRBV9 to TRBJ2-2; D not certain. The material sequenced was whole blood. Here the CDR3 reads CASSVAGTGELFF. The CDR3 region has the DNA TGTGCCAGCAGCGTAGCGGGCACCGGGGAGCTGTTTTTT.